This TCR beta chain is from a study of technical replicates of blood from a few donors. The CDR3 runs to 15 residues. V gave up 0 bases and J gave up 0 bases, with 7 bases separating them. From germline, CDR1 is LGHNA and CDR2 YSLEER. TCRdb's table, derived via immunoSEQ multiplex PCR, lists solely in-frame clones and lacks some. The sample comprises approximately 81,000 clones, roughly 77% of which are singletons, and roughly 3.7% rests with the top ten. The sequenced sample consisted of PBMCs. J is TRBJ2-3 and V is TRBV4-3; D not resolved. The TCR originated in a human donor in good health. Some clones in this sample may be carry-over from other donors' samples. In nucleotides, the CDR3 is TGCGCCAGCAGCCAAGATTCGCGCAGCACAGATACGCAGTATTTT. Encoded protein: CASSQDSRSTDTQYF.